This T cell receptor beta chain came from a study of blood T cell repertoires in COVID-19. About the study: Italy, Spain and the United States were the sources of the convalescent and acute COVID-19 samples.

This clone occurred once. Authors' data handling: Counts of nucleated cells, estimated from reference gene primer amplification, were obtained. The protocol was immunoSEQ multiplex PCR, while the TCRdb copy is restricted to in-frame clones and leaves out a portion. The V and J calls and clone size are taken from that table; D and trimming were inferred from the DNA. The sample consists of about 18,000 clones, roughly 93% of them appearing once. V lost 4 bases and J 3 bases, leaving 13 bases between the germline ends. Germline V gene sequence: CDR1 SGHVS, CDR2 FQNEAQ. The CDR3 spans 15 residues. Sequenced input: peripheral blood. V gene TRBV7-8 combines with J gene TRBJ2-1; maybe TRBD2 (6 bases). This clonotype was obtained from a human donor in a cohort sampled during active COVID-19. This CDR3 reads CASSSTSGFYNEQFF. CDR3 DNA sequence: TGTGCCAGCAGCTCGACGAGCGGGTTCTACAATGAGCAGTTCTTC.